The T cell receptor (beta chain) under discussion was sequenced for a study of shared clonotypes between healthy human individuals. In the study overall: Per donor, CD8 memory used one plate, CD8 naive used two, CD4 memory used three and CD4 naive used three.

CDR3 length equals 13 residues. Germline assignment: CDR1 GTSNPN and CDR2 SVGIG (reference sequence). V was pared by 0 bases and J by 1 base, with 5 bases between. The repertoire was sequenced with immunoSEQ multiplex PCR; TCRdb's copy has only in-frame clones and lacks some. The sample holds about 2.4 million clones, 80% to 95% seen once. Turning to this clone: Additional DNA sequences in this sample encode the identical CDR3.

Every donor was a Caucasian adult from Nashville, Tennessee. This sequence joins TRBV30 and TRBJ2-3; D is unresolved. The sequenced sample consisted of naive CD4+ T cells from PBMCs. Subset here: CD45RA+ positively selected. The clonotype originates from a man younger than 35 in good health. Some clones in this sample may be carry-over from other donors' samples. CDR3 sequence (DNA): TGTGCCTGGAGTGTAGGAGGCACAGATACGCAGTATTTT. Its protein is CAWSVGGTDTQYF.